Listed below are T cell receptor beta chains from one sample, sequenced in a study of identical twins. TCRdb itself ran the 5' RACE reads through MiXCR, one entry per CDR3 protein. The table shows roughly 470,000 distinct CDR3 sequences, with roughly an eighth occurring only once. The same sample was also studied in work on yellow fever vaccine responses in identical twins.

Specimen: CD4+ T cells sorted from blood. Receptor source: a woman aged 18-35 years in good health. The CDR3 runs from the conserved cysteine through the conserved F or W. The order of the fields is V gene, clone size, J gene, D gene, CDR3 protein, CDR3 DNA. The D gene is left open where the match is weak. Some rows mark clone size as missing; the rest say once, few, many or name a class of expanded clone.

V gene: TRBV10-1; clone size: many; J gene: TRBJ2-2; D gene: TRBD2; CDR3 protein: CASRSGTTGELFF; CDR3 DNA: TGCGCCAGCAGAAGCGGGACCACCGGGGAGCTGTTTTTT
V gene: TRBV10-3; clone size: many; J gene: TRBJ2-1; D gene: TRBD2; CDR3 protein: CAALAGENYNEQFF; CDR3 DNA: TGTGCCGCACTAGCGGGGGAAAATTACAATGAGCAGTTCTTC
V gene: TRBV4-2; clone size: few; J gene: TRBJ2-1; D gene: TRBD1; CDR3 protein: CASSPSRSRAPTGNNEQFF; CDR3 DNA: TGTGCCAGCAGCCCCTCCCGTTCCCGGGCGCCGACAGGGAACAATGAGCAGTTCTTC
V gene: TRBV20-1; clone size: -; J gene: TRBJ2-7; D gene: TRBD1; CDR3 protein: CSASTGVSSYEQYF; CDR3 DNA: TGCAGTGCCAGTACAGGGGTCTCATCCTACGAGCAGTACTTC
V gene: TRBV24-1; clone size: few; J gene: TRBJ1-5; D gene: -; CDR3 protein: CATSLTGTNQPQHF; CDR3 DNA: TGTGCCACCAGCTTAACAGGGACTAATCAGCCCCAGCATTTT
V gene: TRBV15; clone size: few; J gene: TRBJ2-5; D gene: -; CDR3 protein: CATSRDKAGETQYF; CDR3 DNA: TGTGCCACCAGCAGAGATAAGGCCGGGGAGACCCAGTACTTC
V gene: TRBV5-1; clone size: few; J gene: TRBJ1-1; D gene: -; CDR3 protein: CASSLYTGTNTEAFF; CDR3 DNA: TGCGCCAGCAGCTTGTATACAGGAACGAACACTGAAGCTTTCTTT
V gene: TRBV25-1; clone size: -; J gene: TRBJ2-5; D gene: -; CDR3 protein: CASSDIRQGGRETQYF; CDR3 DNA: TGTGCCAGCAGTGACATTCGACAGGGAGGGCGAGAGACCCAGTACTTC
V gene: TRBV6-5; clone size: -; J gene: TRBJ2-5; D gene: TRBD2; CDR3 protein: CASSYVAGGRETQYF; CDR3 DNA: TGTGCCAGCAGTTACGTAGCGGGGGGCCGGGAGACCCAGTACTTC
V gene: TRBV30; clone size: once; J gene: TRBJ2-3; D gene: -; CDR3 protein: CAWKWGPSTDTQYF; CDR3 DNA: TGTGCCTGGAAGTGGGGACCTAGCACAGATACGCAGTATTTT
V gene: TRBV5-1; clone size: -; J gene: TRBJ2-2; D gene: TRBD2; CDR3 protein: CASSRTSGVGNTGELFF; CDR3 DNA: TGCGCCAGCAGCCGGACTAGCGGGGTTGGGAACACCGGGGAGCTGTTTTTT
V gene: TRBV7-9; clone size: once; J gene: TRBJ2-1; D gene: TRBD2; CDR3 protein: CASRQAGGSYNEQFF; CDR3 DNA: TGTGCCAGCAGACAAGCGGGGGGTTCCTACAATGAGCAGTTCTTC
V gene: TRBV7-3; clone size: few; J gene: TRBJ2-3; D gene: TRBD2; CDR3 protein: CASSSNPPGTSAQLDTQYF; CDR3 DNA: TGTGCCAGCAGTTCGAATCCTCCGGGAACTAGCGCCCAGCTAGATACGCAGTATTTT
V gene: TRBV3-1; clone size: few; J gene: TRBJ1-5; D gene: TRBD1; CDR3 protein: CASSDRGGNQPQHF; CDR3 DNA: TGTGCCAGCAGCGACAGGGGCGGGAATCAGCCCCAGCATTTT
V gene: TRBV28; clone size: many; J gene: TRBJ2-5; D gene: -; CDR3 protein: CASSSIRTGKETQYF; CDR3 DNA: TGTGCCAGCAGTTCGATAAGAACAGGGAAAGAGACCCAGTACTTC
V gene: TRBV5-4; clone size: -; J gene: TRBJ1-1; D gene: -; CDR3 protein: CASSGTVSNTEAFF; CDR3 DNA: TGTGCCAGCAGCGGAACAGTTTCGAACACTGAAGCTTTCTTT
V gene: TRBV15; clone size: few; J gene: TRBJ2-1; D gene: -; CDR3 protein: CATSREALGHFRGNEQFF; CDR3 DNA: TGTGCCACCAGCAGAGAAGCTTTAGGGCATTTTAGGGGCAATGAGCAGTTCTTC
V gene: TRBV5-1; clone size: many; J gene: TRBJ1-5; D gene: -; CDR3 protein: CASSLEVNQPQHF; CDR3 DNA: TGCGCCAGCAGCTTGGAGGTAAATCAGCCCCAGCATTTT
V gene: TRBV25-1; clone size: -; J gene: TRBJ2-7; D gene: -; CDR3 protein: CASSESYKSSYEQYF; CDR3 DNA: TGTGCCAGCAGTGAATCTTACAAGAGCTCCTACGAGCAGTACTTC
V gene: TRBV5-1; clone size: -; J gene: TRBJ2-1; D gene: -; CDR3 protein: CASRLVSYNEQFF; CDR3 DNA: TGCGCCAGCCGACTTGTGTCCTACAATGAGCAGTTCTTC
V gene: TRBV5-1; clone size: -; J gene: TRBJ2-1; D gene: -; CDR3 protein: CASSPTGAGYVDEQFF; CDR3 DNA: TGCGCCAGCAGCCCGACTGGGGCAGGGTACGTAGATGAGCAGTTCTTC
V gene: TRBV27; clone size: few; J gene: TRBJ2-7; D gene: TRBD1; CDR3 protein: CASSSGTGTIASYEQYF; CDR3 DNA: TGTGCCAGCAGTTCCGGGACAGGGACCATCGCTTCTTACGAGCAGTACTTC
V gene: TRBV15; clone size: few; J gene: TRBJ2-1; D gene: -; CDR3 protein: CATSRDGTGTPNEQFF; CDR3 DNA: TGTGCCACCAGCAGAGATGGTACCGGGACTCCGAATGAGCAGTTCTTC
V gene: TRBV30; clone size: -; J gene: TRBJ2-5; D gene: -; CDR3 protein: CAWSVSVGGGETQYF; CDR3 DNA: TGTGCCTGGAGTGTATCTGTGGGAGGAGGAGAGACCCAGTACTTC
V gene: TRBV10-3; clone size: many; J gene: TRBJ2-5; D gene: TRBD2; CDR3 protein: CAISGGLLQETQYF; CDR3 DNA: TGTGCCATCAGTGGGGGACTACTCCAAGAGACCCAGTACTTC
V gene: TRBV18; clone size: few; J gene: TRBJ1-1; D gene: TRBD1; CDR3 protein: CASSGTGTTEAFF; CDR3 DNA: TGTGCCAGCTCAGGGACAGGGACCACTGAAGCTTTCTTT
V gene: TRBV5-1; clone size: -; J gene: TRBJ2-7; D gene: -; CDR3 protein: CASSLARGTYSYEQYF; CDR3 DNA: TGCGCCAGCAGCTTGGCCCGCGGGACTTACTCCTACGAGCAGTACTTC
V gene: TRBV28; clone size: -; J gene: TRBJ2-5; D gene: TRBD1; CDR3 protein: CASSSGQGGRETQYF; CDR3 DNA: TGTGCCAGCAGTTCAGGACAGGGTGGCCGAGAGACCCAGTACTTC
V gene: TRBV6-5; clone size: few; J gene: TRBJ1-4; D gene: -; CDR3 protein: CASSPSGGGGSNEKLFF; CDR3 DNA: TGTGCCAGCAGTCCCTCGGGGGGGGGCGGATCTAATGAAAAACTGTTTTTT
V gene: TRBV20-1; clone size: few; J gene: TRBJ2-7; D gene: TRBD2; CDR3 protein: CSARGLTSTSGGFSYEQYF; CDR3 DNA: TGCAGTGCTAGAGGGCTCACTTCCACTAGCGGGGGGTTCTCCTACGAGCAGTACTTC
V gene: TRBV20-1; clone size: -; J gene: TRBJ2-1; D gene: -; CDR3 protein: CSASGSSNNEQFF; CDR3 DNA: TGCAGTGCTAGTGGGAGTTCCAACAATGAGCAGTTCTTC
V gene: TRBV4-3; clone size: many; J gene: TRBJ2-4; D gene: -; CDR3 protein: CASSQASYRGGIQYF; CDR3 DNA: TGCGCCAGCAGCCAGGCTTCTTACAGGGGGGGCATTCAGTACTTC